These 16 T cell receptor beta chains came from one sample sequenced in a study of T cell repertoires in cytomegalovirus infection. One entry per CDR3 protein results from TCRdb running MiXCR on the reads. The data hold about 530,000 distinct CDR3 sequences, with about a quarter observed a single time. The sequencing input was PBMCs. These receptors were taken from a human donor in good health (CMV status not recorded). Some clones in this sample may be carry-over from other donors' samples.

The chain is built from TRBV7-2 and TRBJ2-1; 12 bases align to TRBD2. Trimming at V came to 3 bases and at J to 6 bases, leaving 6 bases not matched to a gene. The CDR3 is 16 residues long. CDR1 is SGHTA, CDR2 FQGNSA, per germline. The CDR3 region is CASSFGLAGRRNEQFF. CDR3 bases: TGTGCCAGCAGCTTTGGACTAGCGGGACGCCGCAATGAGCAGTTCTTC.

This clonotype turned up a few times. V is TRBV28 and J is TRBJ2-7; 9 positions match TRBD1. Germline loops: CDR1 MDHEN, CDR2 SYDVKM. The CDR3 consists of 13 residues. Trimming removed 7 bases from V and 3 bases from J; junction bases left unmatched: 4. The DNA for the CDR3 is TGTGCCAGCACCCAGGACAGGGGCTACGAGCAGTACTTC. This translates into CASTQDRGYEQYF.

The table lists this clonotype with many counts. The chain joins TRBV12-3 or TRBV12-4 to TRBJ1-1; D is unclear. The CDR3 contains 13 residues. The V end lost 7 bases, the J end lost 5 bases, and 14 bases lay between the germline ends. CDR3 region: CASTGQRGTEAFF. In DNA form, the CDR3 reads TGTGCCAGCACGGGCCAGCGCGGGACTGAAGCTTTCTTT.

This rearrangement joins TRBV6-2 or TRBV6-3 to TRBJ2-3; TRBD2 matches 11 bases. Trimming took 8 bases from V and 4 from J; bases not matched to a gene: 14. The CDR3 runs to 17 residues. The germline CDR1 and CDR2 sequences are MNHEY and SVGEGT. CDR3 in amino acids: CASRRQSSGRFADTQYF. The CDR3 DNA follows: TGTGCCAGCCGCCGCCAGTCTAGCGGGAGGTTTGCAGATACGCAGTATTTT.

The chain carries TRBV7-2 and TRBJ2-7; 9 bases fit TRBD2. The ends lost 5 bases at V and 3 bases at J; junction bases unmatched: 5. The CDR3 totals 14 residues. Germline V gives CDR1 SGHTA, CDR2 FQGNSA. The CDR3 nucleotides are TGTGCCAGCAGCCTAGGACTAGCGAACTACGAGCAGTACTTC. The encoded protein is CASSLGLANYEQYF.

The chain couples TRBV6-2 or TRBV6-3 to TRBJ2-1; possible D gene TRBD2, 5 bases. Per the germline V gene, CDR1 is MNHEY and CDR2 is SVGEGT. The V and J ends lost 3 bases and 10 bases respectively, with 10 bases between them. The CDR3 is 12 residues long. The CDR3 DNA reads as TGTGCCAGCAGTTATGGACTGAAGGAGCAGTTCTTC. It specifies CASSYGLKEQFF.

This clonotype was counted a few times. The genes are TRBV4-1 and TRBJ2-5; 9 nucleotides agree with TRBD2. The CDR3 has 14 amino acids. The germline gives CDR1 MGHRA, CDR2 YSYEKL. Losses at the gene ends were 1 base for V and 5 bases for J; bases not matched to a gene: 2. The CDR3 DNA reads TGCGCCAGCAGCCAAGCAGGACTAGCGGAGACCCAGTACTTC. This translates into CASSQAGLAETQYF.

This clonotype came up a few times. The chain combines TRBV19 with TRBJ2-2, with D perhaps TRBD2 (6 bases). The CDR3 has 16 residues. Germline V gene lookup returns CDR1 LNHDA and CDR2 SQIVND (reference sequence). Trimming stripped 4 bases from V and 1 base from J, with 13 bases between. CDR3 in DNA: TGTGCCAGTAGTAAAACTTTGGGGGGGAACACCGGGGAGCTGTTTTTT. Residues: CASSKTLGGNTGELFF.

In DNA form, the CDR3 reads TGTGCCAGCAGCGCAACAGGGGCAGGGATTTCACCCCTCCACTTT. This translates into CASSATGAGISPLHF. This sequence joins TRBV5-4 and TRBJ1-6, with 7 bases lining up with TRBD1. The CDR3 runs to 15 residues. J gave up 9 bases and V 4 bases, and 10 bases lay outside the gene matches. Per germline, CDR1 SGHNT and CDR2 YYREEE (reference sequence).

This clonotype was seen only a few times. J is TRBJ2-1 and V is TRBV5-4; 8 positions match TRBD2. This CDR3 is 15 amino acids long. J lost 7 bases, V lost 7 bases, and 13 bases had no gene match. CDR1 is SGHNT and CDR2 is YYREEE in the germline V gene (reference sequence). CDR3 nucleotides: TGTGCCAGCCACTTAGGCGGACTAGCTCCAAATGAGCAGTTCTTC. Its protein product is CASHLGGLAPNEQFF.

To note about this clonotype: This may arise from a read error, as a much more abundant clone is one base away. This chain uses TRBV12-3 or TRBV12-4 with TRBJ1-1; D is possibly TRBD1 (6 bases). CDR3 size: 13 residues. Trimming removed 6 bases from V and 1 base from J, with 9 bases in between. This CDR3 reads CASRADRNTEAFF. CDR3 nucleotide sequence: TGTGCCAGCAGAGCGGACAGGAACACTGAAGCTTTCTTT.

The table lists this clonotype with a few counts. The chain uses TRBV6-2 or TRBV6-3 and TRBJ1-4; 7 nucleotides line up with TRBD1. Germline V lookup: CDR1 MNHEY, CDR2 SVGEGT. CDR3 length: 12 residues. V shed 7 bases and J 10 bases; nucleotides not matched to a gene: 6. In nucleotides, the CDR3 is TGTGCCAGCAATCAGGACAGGCGAAAACTGTTTTTT. Translation gives CASNQDRRKLFF.

The V call is TRBV4-1, the J call TRBJ2-7, with 7 bases aligning to TRBD2. Germline V gene data show CDR1 as MGHRA and CDR2 as YSYEKL. V shed 6 bases, J shed 1 base, and the junction held 15 bases outside the gene matches. The CDR3 sequence is 17 residues long. CDR3 protein: CASSPRLLALESYEQYV. DNA of the CDR3: TGCGCCAGCAGTCCCCGGCTACTAGCGCTTGAATCCTACGAGCAGTACGTC.

The genes are TRBV18 and TRBJ1-5; 7 nucleotides match TRBD1. The CDR3 has 14 residues. With V trimmed by 4 bases and J by 7 bases, 7 bases remained unmatched. Germline lookup yields CDR1 KGHSH and CDR2 LQKENI. The CDR3 DNA reads TGTGCCAGCTCACTATTCGACAGGGACCAGCCCCAGCATTTT. Encoded protein: CASSLFDRDQPQHF.

In this sample, this clonotype turned up a few times. The chain links TRBV12-3 or TRBV12-4 to TRBJ2-1; 8 positions match TRBD2. This CDR3 comprises 17 residues. With 5 bases clipped from V and 8 bases from J, the junction kept 17 bases outside the gene matches. The CDR3 loop reads CASSPGLGAQEVYEQFF. The CDR3 nucleotides read TGTGCCAGCAGTCCGGGACTAGGGGCACAAGAGGTCTATGAGCAGTTCTTC.

The CDR3 is CASTGQGLSYEQYV. CDR3 bases: TGTGCCAGCACCGGACAGGGCCTTTCCTACGAGCAGTACGTC. This chain uses TRBV6-6 with TRBJ2-7; TRBD1 agrees at 8 bases. This CDR3 region has 14 residues. V dropped 7 bases and J dropped 1; count of bases not matched to a gene: 6. CDR1 is MNHNY, CDR2 SVGAGI, per germline (reference sequence).